This T cell receptor beta chain was obtained from a study of T cell repertoires in aging, cancer and after chemotherapy (dated by TCRdb to about 2019). Regarding the study in general: Donors spanned six age groups from 30 or younger to 70 or older, with at least three individuals per group. Control TCR repertoires from healthy donors were recorded across several months to years, and re-sampling revealed clear clonal overlap. In total, the full dataset held about 9 million TCR reads. The cohort comprised 218 cancer patients, 85 to 94 with hematological and 110 to 140 with solid cancers, plus 95 healthy donors as a reference group. To look at immunoaging and at how T cells reconstitute after chemotherapy, the study profiled TCR beta repertoires in peripheral blood from both healthy donors and cancer patients.

TCR beta rearrangements were amplified from genomic DNA extracted from peripheral blood rather than from sorted cells or RNA. On this clonotype: No cognate antigen has been identified for it. Base qualities are missing; no much larger clone stands one base away.

Using a mixed TRB-A/B primer pool, multiplex touch-down PCR amplified rearranged TRB sequences covering the V, D and J segments. Illumina adapters and sample indices were attached to the amplicons through two consecutive PCR reactions run with Phusion HS II polymerase. Amplicons were gel-purified using the NucleoSpin Gel and PCR Clean-up kit and were subsequently checked with Qubit and an Agilent 2100 Bioanalyzer. Libraries were sequenced on an Illumina MiSeq using 600-cycle, single-indexed, paired-end runs. The study's processing was this. Processing of the TRB sequences was carried out with MiXCR versions 2.12 and 3.0.5. Each unique CDR3 nucleotide sequence counted as one clone, and only productive sequences with at least two reads were retained. The repertoire metrics were Shannon diversity, evenness, clonality (calculated as one minus evenness), and diversity profiles parameterized by alpha from 0 to 5. The IGoR algorithm was used to compute generation probabilities of clones in paired pre- and post-chemotherapy samples. Using fastp at Q25 and MiXCR, TCRdb reprocessed the public reads and kept productive beta chains. Rows with one shared CDR3 protein collapse into an entry with the most common genes and DNA. For this entry, the V and J calls and clone size follow TCRdb and not the study's own pipeline. Present in this sample are fewer than 15,000 distinct CDR3 sequences, roughly 36% of which were seen just once. The ten largest clones add up to 5% to 8% of the sample.

CDR1 and CDR2 are drawn from the germline V gene: MNHEY, SVGAGI. V and J are truncated by 8 bases and 2 bases respectively, leaving an intervening sequence of 12 bases. Reading from cysteine to phenylalanine, the CDR3 counts 13 amino acids. The retained sequence is limited to the CDR3, 39 bases, with the frame set at the first base. Broad study findings and their caveats: Compared with age-matched healthy donors, untreated patients with hematological or solid cancers had significantly lower TCR diversity and higher clonality in blood. Declining TCR diversity with age in healthy donors was mainly explained by loss of richness; in cancer patients, loss of evenness also contributed. According to the authors, the repertoire data do not allow conclusions to be drawn about immunological memory after chemotherapy. Median generation probability increased over the chemotherapy interval in both cancer cohorts, suggesting repertoire reconstitution through rebound thymic output.

The source material was blood. This chain is built from TRBV6-5 and TRBJ1-2; TRBD1 might be the D gene, on 6 matching bases. The receptor's source is a human donor in good health. The donor label of this sample is uncertain. The nucleotide sequence is given as TGTGCCAGCCGCAAGAGGGGGAACTATGGCTACACCTTC. This codes for CASRKRGNYGYTF.